The 28 T cell receptor beta chains given below trace back to one sample, sequenced in a study of T-cell reconstitution after alpha-beta-depleted transplantation in children. TCRbeta library construction was performed incorporating unique molecular identifiers. In TCRdb, the PCR reads were re-called with MiXCR into one record per CDR3 protein. The repertoire holds about 900,000 distinct CDR3 sequences, roughly 29% seen once, with approximately 30% in the top ten. Sample: PBMCs, mostly from graft donor cells, taken 360 days after TCRalphabeta/CD19-depleted stem cell transplant. These receptors all come from a boy under two years old who had a stem cell transplant for SCID, so the T cells may come from the graft donor.

The chain's CDR3 is CASSPRTLAGGRKNIQYF. CDR3 coding DNA: TGCGCCAGCAGCCCACGAACACTAGCGGGGGGCCGCAAAAACATTCAGTACTTC. This chain uses TRBV5-1 with TRBJ2-4; TRBD2 matches at 12 bases. With 4 bases clipped from V and 3 bases from J, the junction kept 11 bases outside the gene matches. CDR1 is SGHRS, CDR2 YFSETQ, per germline. CDR3 size: 18 residues. Based on the CDR3 plus reference TRBV5-1 and TRBJ2-4, the full variable domain is KAGVTQTPRYLIKTRGQQVTLSCSPISGHRSVSWYQQTPGQGLQFLFEYFSETQRNKGNFPGRFSGRQFSNSRSEMNVSTLELGDSALYLCASSPRTLAGGRKNIQYFGAGTRLSVL.

This clonotype appeared a few times. The chain recombines TRBV7-2 with TRBJ2-3, with D perhaps TRBD1 (6 bases). The germline V gene encodes CDR1 SGHTA and CDR2 FQGNSA. Trimming took 6 bases from V and 1 from J, leaving 8 bases between them. This CDR3 is 13 amino acids long. The CDR3 sequence: CASRDSRTDTQYF. DNA of the CDR3: TGTGCCAGCAGGGACAGTCGCACAGATACGCAGTATTTT.

The chain couples TRBV6-4 to TRBJ1-5; 11 bases agree with TRBD1. This CDR3 contains 17 residues. Trimming took 10 bases from V and 2 from J; bases not matched to a gene: 13. Germline assignment: CDR1 MRHNA and CDR2 SNTAGT. Here the CDR3 reads CATAGTGGNKGNQPQHF. CDR3 nucleotides: TGTGCCACCGCAGGGACAGGGGGAAATAAGGGCAATCAGCCCCAGCATTTT.

The sample holds a few counts of this clonotype. This rearrangement joins TRBV7-2 to TRBJ1-5; D unclear. The germline V gene has CDR1 SGHTA and CDR2 FQGNSA. Trimming shortened V by 0 bases and J by 9 bases, and 6 bases separated the two germline ends. The CDR3 runs to 12 residues. CDR3 residues: CASSLASGPQHF. CDR3 bases: TGTGCCAGCAGCTTAGCCTCGGGGCCCCAGCATTTT.

This clonotype was seen a handful of times. The chain joins TRBV5-1 to TRBJ2-7; 8 nucleotides agree with TRBD1. From germline, CDR1 is SGHRS and CDR2 YFSETQ. V lost 4 bases and J lost 3; bases outside the gene matches: 9. This CDR3 is built from 15 residues. CDR3: CASSRGQGAVYEQYF. The CDR3 DNA sequence: TGCGCCAGCAGCCGAGGGCAGGGGGCCGTCTACGAGCAGTACTTC.

In its sample, this clonotype was seen once. The chain uses TRBV9 and TRBJ2-3; D call uncertain. The CDR3 sequence is 16 residues long. Germline values: CDR1 SGDLS, CDR2 YYNGEE. V lost 0 bases, J lost 0 bases, and 11 bases lay in between. The CDR3 region has the DNA TGTGCCAGCAGCGTAGAAGCAGTCTATAGCACAGATACGCAGTATTTT. Translated: CASSVEAVYSTDTQYF.

This sequence joins TRBV6-1 and TRBJ1-1; 10 positions agree with TRBD1. V lost 8 bases and J lost 1; bases outside the gene matches: 4. Germline CDR1 reads MNHNS; CDR2 reads SASEGT. CDR3 length: 14 amino acids. The CDR3 region is CASGQGGENTEAFF. CDR3 DNA sequence: TGTGCCAGCGGACAGGGGGGGGAGAACACTGAAGCTTTCTTT.

The sample holds a few counts of this clonotype. The chain is built from TRBV3-1 and TRBJ1-1; D ambiguous. Germline lookup yields CDR1 LGHDT and CDR2 YNNKEL (reference sequence). CDR3 length equals 13 residues. With 1 base removed from V and 10 bases from J, the gap between germline ends came to 13 bases. The CDR3 nucleotides read TGTGCCAGCAGCCAAGTGGGCAGACCGGGAGCTTTCTTT. Amino acids: CASSQVGRPGAFF.

This rearrangement joins TRBV5-1 to TRBJ2-1; D is possibly TRBD1 (6 bases). Germline V CDR1 and CDR2: SGHRS, YFSETQ. The length of the CDR3 is 14 residues. V was cut by 5 bases and J by 9 bases, with 18 bases left in between. The CDR3 nucleotides are TGCGCCAGCAGACCTCACCCAGGGGAAGTTGAGCAGTTCTTC. This encodes CASRPHPGEVEQFF.

This clonotype has more than one count but fewer than ten. V and J are TRBV20-1 and TRBJ2-5, with TRBD2 matching 7 bases. From germline, CDR1 is DFQATT and CDR2 SNEGSKA (reference sequence). V lost 3 bases, J lost 4 bases, and 11 bases stayed unmatched. The CDR3 contains 15 residues. The DNA for the CDR3 is TGCAGTGCTAGGGCTGACAGTAGGGAGGGAGAGACCCAGTACTTC. The encoded protein is CSARADSREGETQYF.

This chain joins TRBV4-2 and TRBJ2-2; 7 nucleotides line up with TRBD1. The trim removed 2 bases at V and 3 bases at J, leaving 3 bases unmatched. CDR1 and CDR2 (germline): LGHNA, YNFKEQ. The CDR3 sequence is 15 residues long. CDR3 loop: CASSQSDRDTGELFF. In nucleotides, the CDR3 is TGTGCCAGCAGCCAATCTGACAGGGACACCGGGGAGCTGTTTTTT.

This clonotype was seen repeatedly, ten times or more. The V call is TRBV10-3, the J call TRBJ2-3; perhaps TRBD1 as D (6 bases). The CDR3 runs to 14 residues. V was pared by 7 bases and J by 1 base, with 12 bases between. From germline, CDR1 is ENHRY and CDR2 SYGVKD. CDR3 DNA sequence: TGTGCCATCAAAGGCAGGGGCGGCACAGATACGCAGTATTTT. Protein: CAIKGRGGTDTQYF.

This clonotype came up a few times. The rearrangement links TRBV20-1 to TRBJ1-1, with 7 nucleotides matching TRBD1. V lost 4 bases to trimming and J lost 0 bases; unmatched junction nucleotides: 2. The CDR3 totals 13 residues. CDR1 DFQATT and CDR2 SNEGSKA come from the germline V gene (reference sequence). CDR3 residues: CSAKDRLNTEAFF. CDR3 in DNA: TGCAGTGCTAAGGACAGGTTGAACACTGAAGCTTTCTTT.

Details on this clonotype: At one end the junction does not follow the germline gene, possibly because of a read error. This chain connects TRBV4-2 to TRBJ1-2; D gene ambiguous. Germline CDR1 and CDR2: LGHNA and YNFKEQ. CDR3 length: 14 residues. CDR3 in amino acids: CANSQVGQTYGYTF. Written as DNA, the CDR3 is TGTGCCAACAGCCAAGTAGGCCAGACCTATGGCTACACCTTC.

V is TRBV5-5 and J is TRBJ1-1; D may be TRBD1 (5 bases). CDR3 length equals 14 residues. CDR1 is SGHKS, CDR2 YYEKEE, per germline (reference sequence). V was pared by 2 bases and J by 7 bases, with 15 bases between. CDR3 protein: CASSLIGTAREAFF. The CDR3 nucleotides read TGTGCCAGCAGCTTAATCGGGACGGCTCGTGAAGCTTTCTTT.

The CDR3 DNA reads as TGTGCCACCAGCAGAGATGGCGGCCATAGCACAGATACGCAGTATTTT. It is translated as CATSRDGGHSTDTQYF. The chain employs TRBV15 and TRBJ2-3; no definite D call. Per germline, CDR1 LNHNV and CDR2 YYDKDF (reference sequence). V lost 0 bases to trimming and J lost 0 bases, with 10 bases between them. CDR3 length: 16 amino acids. Filled out from reference TRBV15 and TRBJ2-3, the complete variable domain reads DAMVIQNPRYQVTQFGKPVTLSCSQTLNHNVMYWYQQKSSQAPKLLFHYYDKDFNNEADTPDNFQSRRPNTSFCFLDIRSPGLGDTAMYLCATSRDGGHSTDTQYFGPGTRLTVL.

This clonotype has just one count. V is TRBV7-2 and J is TRBJ2-7, with D uncertain. V lost 3 bases and J lost 10, with 16 bases in between. In germline, CDR1 is SGHTA, CDR2 FQGNSA. The CDR3 spans 13 residues. The CDR3 here is CASSLEPSSGQYF. The CDR3 DNA sequence: TGTGCCAGCAGCTTGGAGCCCTCCTCCGGACAGTACTTC. Combining the CDR3 with reference TRBV7-2 and TRBJ2-7 gives the whole variable domain GAGVSQSPSNKVTEKGKDVELRCDPISGHTALYWYRQSLGQGLEFLIYFQGNSAPDKSGLPSDRFSAERTGGSVSTLTIQRTQQEDSAVYLCASSLEPSSGQYFGPGTRLTVT.

The chain couples TRBV12-3 or TRBV12-4 to TRBJ2-2; D unclear. V lost 3 bases, J lost 4 bases, and 9 bases lay in between. The CDR3 sequence is 14 residues long. The CDR3 sequence is CASSFTQSTGELFF. Written as DNA, the CDR3 is TGTGCCAGCAGTTTTACTCAGTCCACCGGGGAGCTGTTTTTT.

This clonotype was seen a handful of times. The chain joins TRBV11-1 to TRBJ2-7; TRBD1 agrees at 8 bases. The CDR3 loop spans 15 amino acids. V gave up 5 bases and J gave up 4 bases; unmatched junction bases: 10. Germline V CDR1 and CDR2: SGHAT, FQDESV (reference sequence). This chain's CDR3 is CASSHPGGAGYEQYF. The CDR3 DNA reads as TGTGCCAGCAGCCATCCAGGGGGCGCAGGGTACGAGCAGTACTTC.

In this sample, this clonotype turned up a few times. The chain is built from TRBV12-3 or TRBV12-4 and TRBJ2-7, with 8 positions matching TRBD2. The CDR3 length is 14 residues. V was pared by 6 bases and J by 2 bases, with 6 bases of the junction left unmatched. DNA for the CDR3: TGTGCCAGCAGCCGGGGGGGCCTTCCCTACGAGCAGTACTTC. Encoded protein: CASSRGGLPYEQYF.

This clonotype was observed a few times. The V gene is TRBV27, the J gene TRBJ2-7; 9 nucleotides match TRBD1. Unmatched junction bases numbered 8, after V lost 3 bases and J lost 5 bases. The CDR3 is 15 residues long. Germline-derived CDR1 and CDR2 are MNHEY and SMNVEV (reference sequence). The CDR3 sequence is CASSFRTGGPNEQYF. For the CDR3, the DNA is TGTGCCAGCAGTTTTCGAACAGGGGGCCCCAACGAGCAGTACTTC.

This chain connects TRBV28 to TRBJ2-2; no definite D call. V was trimmed by 7 bases and J by 7 bases, leaving 16 bases between them. The CDR3 sequence is 14 residues long. In germline, CDR1 is MDHEN, CDR2 SYDVKM. The CDR3 here is CASKDRVPLGELFF. The CDR3 DNA reads TGTGCCAGCAAAGATCGGGTCCCCCTCGGGGAGCTGTTTTTT.

V is TRBV12-3 or TRBV12-4 and J is TRBJ2-5; possibly TRBD1 for D (5 bases). Trimming took off 6 bases at V and 4 bases at J, with 21 bases between the two ends. This CDR3 has 16 residues. The CDR3 reads CASSRQIRVVRETQYF. The DNA of the CDR3 is TGTGCCAGCAGCCGCCAGATCAGGGTTGTTCGAGAGACCCAGTACTTC.

The J gene is TRBJ2-7, the V gene TRBV5-5; D possibly matches TRBD1 or TRBD2 (5 bases each). The CDR3 is 15 residues long. Trimming pared 1 base from V and 0 bases from J, leaving 11 bases between. The germline V gene encodes CDR1 SGHKS and CDR2 YYEKEE (reference sequence). The CDR3 protein is CASSLTRGSSYEQYF. The DNA of the CDR3 is TGTGCCAGCAGCTTGACACGGGGCAGCTCCTACGAGCAGTACTTC. The whole variable domain, remainder taken from reference TRBV5-5 and TRBJ2-7, is DAGVTQSPTHLIKTRGQQVTLRCSPISGHKSVSWYQQVLGQGPQFIFQYYEKEERGRGNFPDRFSARQFPNYSSELNVNALLLGDSALYLCASSLTRGSSYEQYFGPGTRLTVT.

This clonotype came up a few times. The rearrangement joins TRBV7-9 to TRBJ2-7; 8 bases align to TRBD1. Trimming cost V 4 bases and J 3 bases; bases outside gene matches: 8. Germline assignment: CDR1 SEHNR and CDR2 FQNEAQ (reference sequence). The CDR3 sequence is 15 residues long. The CDR3 sequence is CASSSRDRPSYEQYF. The CDR3, as DNA: TGTGCCAGCAGCTCCCGGGACAGGCCGAGCTACGAGCAGTACTTC.

This clonotype is a singleton in its sample. The J gene is TRBJ2-5, the V gene TRBV30, with D tentatively TRBD2 (6 bases). Trimming removed 4 bases from V and 4 bases from J, with 16 bases in between. Per the germline V gene, CDR1 is GTSNPN and CDR2 is SVGIG (reference sequence). The CDR3 is made up of 14 amino acids. CDR3 coding DNA: TGTGCCTGGACGCCGGGCCCGGAGGGAGAGACCCAGTACTTC. Translating it yields CAWTPGPEGETQYF.

The genes are TRBV5-1 and TRBJ2-7; no reliable D call. The CDR3 is 12 residues long. Germline V gives CDR1 SGHRS, CDR2 YFSETQ. Deletions cut 0 bases from V and 5 bases from J, with 6 bases between. The CDR3 loop is CASSLGSNEQYF. CDR3 DNA: TGCGCCAGCAGCTTGGGGTCTAACGAGCAGTACTTC. Based on the CDR3 plus reference TRBV5-1 and TRBJ2-7, the full variable domain is KAGVTQTPRYLIKTRGQQVTLSCSPISGHRSVSWYQQTPGQGLQFLFEYFSETQRNKGNFPGRFSGRQFSNSRSEMNVSTLELGDSALYLCASSLGSNEQYFGPGTRLTVT.

This clonotype was detected ten times or more. CDR3 loop: CASARTVNSYEQYF. CDR3 coding DNA: TGTGCCAGCGCTCGGACAGTGAACTCCTACGAGCAGTACTTC. The chain recombines TRBV6-1 with TRBJ2-7; the D gene is possibly TRBD1 (6 bases). The CDR3 has 14 amino acids. CDR1 and CDR2 from the germline V gene are MNHNS and SASEGT. Trimming took off 8 bases at V and 0 bases at J, with 14 bases between the two ends.